A single TCR beta chain is shown here with its context. The CDR3 has 15 residues. Germline CDR1 and CDR2: GTSNPN and SVGIG (reference sequence). Unmatched junction bases numbered 7, after V lost 0 bases and J lost 5 bases. As originally analysed: Amplified reference gene primers provided the basis for estimating nucleated cell counts. Repertoires were generated with immunoSEQ multiplex PCR, while TCRdb's copy carries only in-frame clones and drops some. That table is the source of V, J and clone size, and D and trimming were worked out from the DNA. The sample has approximately 160,000 clones, 84% seen once. This sample is part of a study of blood T cell repertoires in COVID-19. Study overall: There were acute and convalescent COVID-19 samples, and they came from the United States, Italy and Spain. PBMCs, B-cell-depleted T cells, or T cells provided the cDNA or gDNA that made up the material.

Source material: peripheral blood. The sequence derives from a woman in her 50s in a cohort sampled during active or convalescent COVID-19. This sequence joins TRBV30 and TRBJ2-5, with 9 bases lining up with TRBD2. As DNA, the CDR3 is TGTGCCTGGAGTGTAGGCCTAGCGGGGCTGGAGACCCAGTACTTC. Its protein product is CAWSVGLAGLETQYF.